These 30 T cell receptor beta chains came from one sample sequenced in a study of blood T cell repertoires in COVID-19. Using immunoSEQ multiplex PCR, the repertoire was profiled, and TCRdb retains in-frame clones only, with some absent. This sample has about 260,000 clones, with around 80% found just once. Specimen: peripheral blood. The receptors shown here come from a woman older than 75 with acute or convalescent COVID-19.

The chain combines TRBV7-2 with TRBJ1-1; D is unresolved. CDR3 length: 12 residues. V gave up 0 bases and J gave up 5 bases, with 4 bases separating them. Germline V gene lookup returns CDR1 SGHTA and CDR2 FQGNSA. CDR3 protein: CASSLAQTEAFF. The DNA for the CDR3 is TGTGCCAGCAGCTTAGCCCAGACTGAAGCTTTCTTT. Based on the CDR3 plus reference TRBV7-2 and TRBJ1-1, the full variable domain is GAGVSQSPSNKVTEKGKDVELRCDPISGHTALYWYRQSLGQGLEFLIYFQGNSAPDKSGLPSDRFSAERTGGSVSTLTIQRTQQEDSAVYLCASSLAQTEAFFGQGTRLTVV.

The J gene is TRBJ2-7, the V gene TRBV6-5, with D possibly matching TRBD2 (5 bases). Germline V gene lookup returns CDR1 MNHEY and CDR2 SVGAGI. CDR3 length: 14 amino acids. Trimming took 4 bases from V and 0 from J, leaving 10 bases between them. DNA of the CDR3: TGTGCCAGCAGTTCGTCCCGGGGCTCCTACGAGCAGTACTTC. Protein: CASSSSRGSYEQYF.

The count of this clone is one. This sequence joins TRBV12-3 or TRBV12-4 and TRBJ1-5; D gene uncertain. With 3 bases removed from V and 4 bases from J, the gap between germline ends came to 7 bases. The CDR3 is made up of 13 amino acids. Written as DNA, the CDR3 is TGTGCCAGCAGTTTTGGAGAGAATCAGCCCCAGCATTTT. It is translated as CASSFGENQPQHF.

This chain connects TRBV5-6 to TRBJ2-2, with D maybe TRBD2 (6 bases). The CDR3 runs 17 residues. From germline, CDR1 is SGHDT and CDR2 YYEEEE. Deletions cut 0 bases from V and 1 base from J, with 13 bases between. The CDR3 region is CASSLEWRARNTGELFF. CDR3 nucleotide sequence: TGTGCCAGCAGCTTGGAGTGGAGGGCTAGGAACACCGGGGAGCTGTTTTTT.

CDR3 residues: CASSILKGSYNSPLHF. CDR3 sequence (DNA): TGTGCCAGTAGTATCTTGAAGGGGTCCTATAATTCACCCCTCCACTTT. The chain has TRBV19 and TRBJ1-6, with D possibly being TRBD1 (5 bases). The V end was cut by 3 bases, the J end by 1 base, with 10 bases between. This CDR3 has 16 residues. Germline CDR1 reads LNHDA; CDR2 reads SQIVND (reference sequence).

The chain employs TRBV7-8 and TRBJ1-5; D is undetermined. The CDR3 runs 12 residues. The V gene's germline CDR1 is SGHVS and CDR2 FQNEAQ. The V and J ends lost 4 bases and 4 bases respectively, with 5 bases between them. CDR3 bases: TGTGCCAGCAGCTCCTATAATCAGCCCCAGCATTTT. Its translation: CASSSYNQPQHF.

V and J are TRBV4-3 and TRBJ1-5; D remains ambiguous. The CDR3 contains 13 residues. The V gene lost 2 bases and the J gene lost 5 bases, with 7 bases spanning the gap. Germline CDR1 reads LGHNA; CDR2 reads YSLEER. The CDR3 reads CASSQHEHQPQHF. CDR3 coding DNA: TGCGCCAGCAGCCAACACGAGCATCAGCCCCAGCATTTT.

J is TRBJ1-1 and V is TRBV6-2 or TRBV6-3, with a weak D call TRBD1 (6 bases). The CDR3 runs 14 residues. Germline CDR1 reads MNHEY; CDR2 reads SVGEGT. V was trimmed by 5 bases and J by 1 base, leaving 11 bases between them. The CDR3 spells CASSRLGANTEAFF. The CDR3 DNA is TGTGCCAGCAGTCGGCTGGGGGCGAACACTGAAGCTTTCTTT.

This clone came up many times. The V call is TRBV7-2, the J call TRBJ1-2; D might be TRBD1 (6 bases). Trimming left V 6 bases short and J 6 bases short, with 14 bases between. Per the germline V gene, CDR1 is SGHTA and CDR2 is FQGNSA. The CDR3 covers 13 residues. CDR3 sequence reads: CASSNRVLHGYTF. The CDR3 DNA reads as TGTGCCAGCAGTAACAGGGTTTTACATGGCTACACCTTC. Together with reference TRBV7-2 and TRBJ1-2, the CDR3 gives the full variable domain: GAGVSQSPSNKVTEKGKDVELRCDPISGHTALYWYRQSLGQGLEFLIYFQGNSAPDKSGLPSDRFSAERTGGSVSTLTIQRTQQEDSAVYLCASSNRVLHGYTFGSGTRLTVV.

J is TRBJ1-4 and V is TRBV29-1; D is ambiguous. The germline gives CDR1 SQVTM, CDR2 ANQGSEA. This CDR3 has 12 residues. The V gene lost 5 bases and the J gene lost 8 bases, with 12 bases spanning the gap. The CDR3 loop is CSVCPDREKLFF. DNA of the CDR3: TGCAGCGTTTGCCCCGATCGGGAAAAACTGTTTTTT.

This sequence joins TRBV10-2 and TRBJ2-1; D remains unclear. V was clipped by 3 bases and J by 5 bases, with 5 bases between them. CDR3 length equals 12 residues. Germline V lookup: CDR1 WSHSY, CDR2 SAAADI. DNA for the CDR3: TGCGCCAGCAGTGACTACCACAATGAGCAGTTCTTC. This sequence encodes CASSDYHNEQFF.

V gene TRBV2 combines with J gene TRBJ2-5, with D possibly being TRBD1 (6 bases). Trimming removed 4 bases from V and 5 bases from J, with 14 bases in between. Germline-derived CDR1 and CDR2 are SNHLY and FYNNEI. This CDR3 region has 14 residues. The CDR3 region has the DNA TGTGCCAGCAGTGTTCAGCCAGGGGAGGAGACCCAGTACTTC. Its translation is CASSVQPGEETQYF.

The chain recombines TRBV24-1 with TRBJ1-1; 9 bases line up with TRBD1. The CDR3 covers 15 residues. V shed 4 bases and J 0 bases; nucleotides not matched to a gene: 2. Germline CDR1 and CDR2: KGHDR and SFDVKD. The chain's CDR3 is CATSEGQGVNTEAFF. In nucleotides, the CDR3 is TGTGCCACCAGTGAGGGACAGGGCGTGAACACTGAAGCTTTCTTT.

This rearrangement joins TRBV9 to TRBJ1-1; 9 nucleotides line up with TRBD1. The V segment lost 4 bases and the J segment 5 bases; nucleotides outside the gene matches: 6. Germline CDR1 and CDR2: SGDLS and YYNGEE. The CDR3 covers 14 residues. Here the CDR3 reads CASSPGTGNTEAFF. The CDR3 coding sequence is TGTGCCAGCAGCCCAGGGACAGGGAATACTGAAGCTTTCTTT.

This clone was seen a single time. The chain combines TRBV19 with TRBJ2-5, with D maybe TRBD1 (6 bases). The V gene lost 7 bases and the J gene lost 1 base, with 13 bases spanning the gap. The CDR3 runs 14 residues. The germline V gene encodes CDR1 LNHDA and CDR2 SQIVND (reference sequence). The CDR3 region is CASKDRHFQETQYF. CDR3 sequence (DNA): TGTGCCAGTAAGGACAGACACTTCCAAGAGACCCAGTACTTC.

This clone occurred a few times. This CDR3 reads CASSGQGKATNEKLFF. DNA of the CDR3: TGTGCCAGCAGTGGGCAGGGAAAGGCAACTAATGAAAAACTGTTTTTT. This rearrangement joins TRBV6-1 to TRBJ1-4, with D perhaps TRBD1 (5 bases). Germline loops: CDR1 MNHNS, CDR2 SASEGT. The CDR3 covers 16 residues. V lost 4 bases and J lost 0, with 12 bases in between.

A single count supports this clone. The chain uses TRBV6-2 or TRBV6-3 and TRBJ2-5; 11 bases map to TRBD2. V trimming: 5 bases; J trimming: 7 bases; junction bases outside the gene matches: 15. Looked up from germline, CDR1 is MNHEY and CDR2 is SVGEGT. CDR3 length: 17 residues. For the CDR3, the DNA is TGTGCCAGCAGTCCCGGGGGGCGAACTAGCGGGAGTGGGACCCAGTACTTC. This gives the protein CASSPGGRTSGSGTQYF.

V gene TRBV28 combines with J gene TRBJ1-1, with D hard to call. This CDR3 contains 14 residues. The germline V and J ends were trimmed by 7 bases and 4 bases, with 16 bases remaining between them. Germline V gene sequence: CDR1 MDHEN, CDR2 SYDVKM. DNA of the CDR3: TGTGCCAGCACCCCGCAACTTGGAGGCACTGAAGCTTTCTTT. Residues: CASTPQLGGTEAFF.

V gene TRBV7-9 combines with J gene TRBJ1-6, with 9 bases that match TRBD1. CDR3 length: 15 residues. Germline CDR1 is SEHNR and CDR2 is FQNEAQ (reference sequence). After removal of 3 bases from V and 7 bases from J, the junction contained 4 bases not matched to a gene. The CDR3: CASSFGTGTNSPLHF. In DNA form, the CDR3 reads TGTGCCAGCAGCTTCGGGACAGGGACGAATTCACCCCTCCACTTT. The variable domain in full, with the rest retrieved from reference TRBV7-9 and TRBJ1-6, is DTGVSQNPRHKITKRGQNVTFRCDPISEHNRLYWYRQTLGQGPEFLTYFQNEAQLEKSRLLSDRFSAERPKGSFSTLEIQRTEQGDSAMYLCASSFGTGTNSPLHFGNGTRLTVT.

The gene calls are TRBV9 and TRBJ2-5; weak D call: TRBD1 (5 bases). The germline V gene encodes CDR1 SGDLS and CDR2 YYNGEE. The CDR3 extends over 16 amino acids. V lost 0 bases and J 4 bases, leaving 16 bases between the germline ends. The chain's CDR3 is CASSVGWGLAGETQYF. The DNA for the CDR3 is TGTGCCAGCAGCGTAGGGTGGGGCCTCGCCGGAGAGACCCAGTACTTC.

The chain is built from TRBV4-1 and TRBJ2-7, with 9 bases fitting TRBD2. V shed 0 bases, J shed 4 bases, and the junction held 13 bases outside the gene matches. This CDR3 is built from 18 residues. In germline, CDR1 is MGHRA, CDR2 YSYEKL. The CDR3 loop is CASSQETLTSGRQYEQYF. CDR3 nucleotides: TGCGCCAGCAGCCAAGAAACGTTGACTAGCGGCAGGCAATACGAGCAGTACTTC.

The chain combines TRBV9 with TRBJ2-6; D remains unclear. V gave up 0 bases and J gave up 0 bases, with 4 bases separating them. The CDR3 loop spans 15 amino acids. Germline lookup yields CDR1 SGDLS and CDR2 YYNGEE. The CDR3 DNA reads TGTGCCAGCAGCGTAGGTATCTCTGGGGCCAACGTCCTGACTTTC. Translating it yields CASSVGISGANVLTF.

This sequence joins TRBV18 and TRBJ2-7; 9 bases fit TRBD2. With V trimmed by 3 bases and J by 9 bases, 18 bases remained unmatched. In germline, CDR1 is KGHSH, CDR2 LQKENI. This CDR3 comprises 17 residues. This CDR3 reads CASSPVIALAGSWGQYF. CDR3 nucleotides: TGTGCCAGCTCACCGGTAATTGCGCTAGCGGGATCATGGGGGCAGTACTTC.

This clone was detected only a few times. The rearrangement joins TRBV6-2 or TRBV6-3 to TRBJ2-3, with a weak D call TRBD2 (5 bases). The V end lost 0 bases, the J end lost 6 bases, and 28 bases lay between the germline ends. From germline, CDR1 is MNHEY and CDR2 SVGEGT. The CDR3 totals 20 residues. The CDR3 sequence is CASSYSVPISGNRRLDTQYF. Here the CDR3 DNA reads TGTGCCAGCAGTTACTCGGTCCCAATTTCGGGGAACCGGCGGTTGGATACGCAGTATTTT.

The rearrangement links TRBV7-8 to TRBJ2-7, with 10 bases fitting TRBD1. V shed 4 bases and J 2 bases; nucleotides not matched to a gene: 2. The CDR3 runs 14 residues. In germline, CDR1 is SGHVS, CDR2 FQNEAQ. For the CDR3, the DNA is TGTGCCAGCAGCTATGGGACAGGGGCCTACGAGCAGTACTTC. Its translation is CASSYGTGAYEQYF. Complete variable domain (other parts from reference TRBV7-8 and TRBJ2-7): GAGVSQSPRYKVAKRGQDVALRCDPISGHVSLFWYQQALGQGPEFLTYFQNEAQLDKSGLPSDRFFAERPEGSVSTLKIQRTQQEDSAVYLCASSYGTGAYEQYFGPGTRLTVT.

This sequence joins TRBV30 and TRBJ1-1; unclear D gene. Germline V lookup: CDR1 GTSNPN, CDR2 SVGIG (reference sequence). The V gene lost 3 bases and the J gene lost 3 bases, with 8 bases spanning the gap. The CDR3 spans 12 residues. CDR3 loop: CAWRGDYTEAFF. As DNA, the CDR3 is TGTGCCTGGAGAGGAGACTACACTGAAGCTTTCTTT.

This clone turned up a few times. The J gene is TRBJ2-5, the V gene TRBV4-1; 8 bases match TRBD1. The V and J ends lost 4 bases and 9 bases, in that order; junction bases with no gene match: 10. The CDR3 contains 14 residues. Per the germline V gene, CDR1 is MGHRA and CDR2 is YSYEKL. The CDR3 loop is CASSRMTGDGPQYF. In DNA, the CDR3 is TGCGCCAGCAGCCGAATGACAGGGGATGGTCCCCAGTACTTC.

The rearrangement links TRBV6-2 or TRBV6-3 to TRBJ2-5, with 12 bases matching TRBD2. CDR3 size: 15 residues. With V trimmed by 2 bases and J by 4 bases, 2 bases remained unmatched. CDR1 and CDR2 (germline): MNHEY, SVGEGT. In DNA, the CDR3 is TGTGCCAGCAGTTACGGACTAGCGGGGCGAGAGACCCAGTACTTC. This translates into CASSYGLAGRETQYF.

The rearrangement uses TRBV3-1 (or the pseudogene TRBV3-2) and TRBJ2-7; 14 nucleotides match TRBD2. CDR1 and CDR2 (germline): LGHDT, YNNKEL (reference sequence). V dropped 1 base and J dropped 6; count of bases not matched to a gene: 8. The CDR3 loop spans 17 amino acids. Here the CDR3 reads CASSQGGLAGVSVEQYF. The CDR3 nucleotides are TGTGCCAGCAGCCAAGGGGGACTAGCGGGAGTGTCTGTCGAGCAGTACTTC.

This clone was seen only a few times. The chain combines TRBV5-1 with TRBJ1-4; D unclear. CDR3 length equals 15 residues. The V end was cut by 0 bases, the J end by 5 bases, with 11 bases between. CDR1 and CDR2 (germline): SGHRS, YFSETQ. CDR3 nucleotides: TGCGCCAGCAGCTTGGCCCCGGACTTGAATGAAAAACTGTTTTTT. Its protein product is CASSLAPDLNEKLFF.